This T cell receptor (beta chain) appears in the sequencing data of a study of blood T cells in healthy people across ages. On the study more broadly: T cells yielded about one barcoded beta molecule per two cells through template switching.

Donors ranged from about 6 to 95 years old and were healthy Caucasians in Russia. For this clonotype: One end of the junction does not line up with germline, which may come from a read error.

The second PCR ran 7 to 11 cycles with a sample-barcoded 5' primer and J-beta primers. Every sample gave at least 3 million paired-end reads containing CDR3. TCRdb passed the 5' RACE reads through MiXCR, listing each CDR3 protein once. The table includes about 780,000 distinct CDR3 sequences, 46% detected once. The CDR3 runs 16 residues. CDR1 SGHTA and CDR2 FQGNSA come from the germline V gene. This chain joins TRBV7-2 and TRBJ2-6; D is unclear. What was sequenced was blood. This clonotype was sampled from an elderly man in good health. This CDR3 is CASSLSFASGANVLTF. In nucleotides, the CDR3 is TGCGCCAGCAGCTTAAGTTTTGCCTCTGGGGCCAACGTCCTGACTTTC.